These 4 T cell receptor beta chains originate from one sample sequenced in a study of blood T cell repertoires in COVID-19 (dated by TCRdb to about 2020). Libraries came from the immunoSEQ multiplex PCR assay. This is the immuneACCESS table as TCRdb keeps it, with only in-frame sequences that have V and J called. A part of the clones is gone; compared with another copy, unresolved V genes explain less than half, and the rest is unexplained. This sample has about 21,000 clones in its table, and roughly four fifths of those were observed once. The ten most abundant clones make up approximately 7% of the sample. The sample comprised peripheral blood. These receptors were collected from a human donor in a cohort sampled during active COVID-19.

The gene calls are TRBV6-6 and TRBJ1-1, with TRBD1 identical over 7 bases. Germline V gene sequence: CDR1 MNHNY, CDR2 SVGAGI (reference sequence). Trimming at V came to 7 bases and at J to 9 bases, leaving 5 bases not matched to a gene. The CDR3 totals 11 residues. The CDR3 reads CASKDRAKAFF. Written as DNA, the CDR3 is TGTGCCAGCAAAGACAGGGCGAAAGCTTTCTTT.

The chain's CDR3 is CASKSGGGFYNEQFF. In DNA, the CDR3 is TGTGCCAGCAAGAGCGGGGGGGGGTTCTACAATGAGCAGTTCTTC. The chain joins TRBV6-5 to TRBJ2-1, with 10 bases matching TRBD2. The CDR3 runs to 15 residues. Trimming took 7 bases from V and 3 from J; bases not matched to a gene: 6. Germline V gene sequence: CDR1 MNHEY, CDR2 SVGAGI.

This CDR3 is CASSSGGTGGNYGYTF. The CDR3 bases are TGTGCCAGCAGCTCAGGGGGGACAGGGGGGAACTATGGCTACACCTTC. V is TRBV5-4 and J is TRBJ1-2; 11 bases fit TRBD1. The V gene's germline CDR1 is SGHNT and CDR2 YYREEE (reference sequence). There are 16 residues in the CDR3. V lost 3 bases to trimming and J lost 2 bases; unmatched junction nucleotides: 6.

This chain connects TRBV24-1 to TRBJ2-2; D unclear. With 0 bases removed from V and 5 bases from J, the gap between germline ends came to 6 bases. Per germline, CDR1 KGHDR and CDR2 SFDVKD. The CDR3 sequence is 14 residues long. The CDR3, as DNA: TGTGCCACCAGTGATTTGGCCAGAACCGGGGAGCTGTTTTTT. Protein sequence: CATSDLARTGELFF.